The sequence of this T cell receptor beta chain was determined in a study of response to subunit inactivated influenza vaccine. TCRdb reanalysed the RT-PCR reads using MiXCR and keeps one entry per CDR3 protein. Among over 150,000 distinct CDR3 sequences listed, 9.5% to 12% were seen once. Regarding the study as a whole: Authors suggested each seasonal influenza vaccination recruits few new T cells.

Germline CDR1 reads PRHDT; CDR2 reads FYEKMQ (reference sequence). This CDR3 spans 16 amino acids. V lost 5 bases to trimming and J lost 0 bases; unmatched junction nucleotides: 6. Remarks on this clonotype: As yet, its antigen is unknown.

The J gene is TRBJ2-7, the V gene TRBV13; 11 bases agree with TRBD2. The TCR comes from a man in his fifties or sixties who received an inactivated influenza vaccine. The specimen was CD8+ T cells sorted from PBMCs, collected less than 25 months after vaccination. The CDR3 DNA is TGTGCCAGCAGCGGGGCCGGGACTAGCGGCTCCTACGAGCAGTACTTC. Its translation: CASSGAGTSGSYEQYF.